This is a list of T cell receptor beta chains from one sample in a study of T-cell memory formation after mild COVID-19. MiXCR, run by TCRdb on the 5' RACE reads, gives a single entry per CDR3 protein. Among 100,000 to 120,000 distinct CDR3 sequences listed, roughly a sixth were seen once. The material sequenced was PBMCs or a T cell subset sorted from them (not recorded which). These receptor sequences come from a young man who had mild COVID-19 (a few samples of this study predate the infection). Cell type and time point are not known. Each CDR3 is given with its conserved first and last residue. A D gene is named only where the DNA matches it firmly.

d_call j_call cdr3_length v_call cdr3_aa
. TRBJ2-5 17 TRBV24-1 CATSDSREARVSETQYF
. TRBJ2-1 15 TRBV7-3 CASSPWGFIYNEQFF
. TRBJ1-2 13 TRBV6-5 CASSYSRGRGYTF
. TRBJ2-1 11 TRBV5-6 CASSSGPGQFF
. TRBJ2-5 11 TRBV12-3/TRBV12-4 CASAEKETQYF
. TRBJ2-4 15 TRBV18 CASSPPNAEPNIQYF
TRBD1 TRBJ2-6 17 TRBV15 CATSRGTGGVVANVLTF
. TRBJ2-4 15 TRBV4-1 CASSQVPPGKNIQYF
TRBD2 TRBJ2-5 14 TRBV7-2 CASSLGAGEETQYF
. TRBJ1-6 15 TRBV4-3 CASSQAPGYDSPLHF
. TRBJ1-1 16 TRBV7-2 CASSPPGRGASTEAFF
. TRBJ1-6 15 TRBV27 CASSPGITYNSPLHF
. TRBJ1-2 14 TRBV11-2 CASSPRGPIHGYTF
TRBD1 TRBJ2-7 15 TRBV25-1 CASSAFEDRGYEQYF
. TRBJ2-1 15 TRBV6-5 CASSVSGTAYNEQFF
. TRBJ2-7 15 TRBV21-1 CASSYLGQGGNEQYF
TRBD2 TRBJ2-7 13 TRBV7-9 CASSLDRGGEQYF
TRBD2 TRBJ2-3 16 TRBV4-3 CASSQSSGSSTDTQYF